These 10 T cell receptor beta chains came from one sample sequenced in a study of early T cells in non-severe SARS-CoV-2 infection. MiXCR, applied by TCRdb to the 5' RACE reads, yields one record per CDR3 protein. The sample has about 55,000 distinct CDR3 sequences, 15% seen once; the top ten hold 10%. The sequences come from whole blood, collected at baseline. These receptors all stem from an adult who was a healthcare worker with PCR-confirmed SARS-CoV-2 infection or an uninfected control (not recorded which).

The gene calls are TRBV5-4 and TRBJ2-1, with a weak D call TRBD1 (6 bases). Between the trimmed V and J ends, which lost 4 bases and 5 bases, there was a span of 13 bases. The CDR3 has 14 residues. CDR1 and CDR2 from the germline V gene are SGHNT and YYREEE (reference sequence). The CDR3 DNA sequence: TGTGCCAGCAGCCTGGGGGCAGGGGACAATGAGCAGTTCTTC. Translation gives CASSLGAGDNEQFF.

This clonotype was counted only a few times. V gene TRBV18 combines with J gene TRBJ1-1; the D gene is possibly TRBD1 (5 bases). The CDR3 spans 14 residues. V was clipped by 3 bases and J by 0 bases, with 8 bases between them. Per germline, CDR1 KGHSH and CDR2 LQKENI. The CDR3 DNA reads as TGTGCCAGCTCACCGGACACTTTGAACACTGAAGCTTTCTTT. This sequence encodes CASSPDTLNTEAFF.

In this sample, this clonotype turned up many times. The chain is built from TRBV11-2 and TRBJ1-3; possibly TRBD1 for D (6 bases). The CDR3 length is 15 residues. V dropped 7 bases and J dropped 3 bases, with 16 bases sitting between them. CDR1 is SGHAT, CDR2 FQNNGV, per germline. CDR3 DNA sequence: TGTGCCAGCAACAGCTTTAAGGGGGATGGAAACACCATATATTTT. Its protein product is CASNSFKGDGNTIYF.

This clonotype showed up just a few times. V usage is TRBV7-9 and J usage is TRBJ2-7, with D uncertain. The germline V and J ends were trimmed by 5 bases and 2 bases, with 7 bases remaining between them. CDR1 and CDR2 (germline): SEHNR, FQNEAQ (reference sequence). The CDR3 sequence is 12 residues long. In DNA, the CDR3 is TGTGCCAGCAGCGGTCCTCCCTACGAGCAGTACTTC. It yields the protein CASSGPPYEQYF.

The table lists this clonotype with a few counts. The rearrangement links TRBV20-1 to TRBJ1-3, with unresolved D. The CDR3 totals 14 residues. Germline assignment: CDR1 DFQATT and CDR2 SNEGSKA (reference sequence). V lost 0 bases and J lost 0, with 6 bases in between. In nucleotides, the CDR3 is TGCAGTGCTAGAGATCTCGGCTCTGGAAACACCATATATTTT. Its translation: CSARDLGSGNTIYF.

The chain employs TRBV5-1 and TRBJ2-7, with 8 nucleotides matching TRBD2. This CDR3 has 13 amino acids. Germline V CDR1 and CDR2: SGHRS, YFSETQ. The V and J ends lost 1 base and 8 bases, in that order; junction bases with no gene match: 5. CDR3 DNA sequence: TGCGCCAGCAGCTTGCGACTAGCGACCAAGCAGTACTTC. Translated: CASSLRLATKQYF. The whole variable domain, remainder taken from reference TRBV5-1 and TRBJ2-7, is KAGVTQTPRYLIKTRGQQVTLSCSPISGHRSVSWYQQTPGQGLQFLFEYFSETQRNKGNFPGRFSGRQFSNSRSEMNVSTLELGDSALYLCASSLRLATKQYFGPGTRLTVT.

This clonotype has a handful of counts. The chain links TRBV18 to TRBJ1-4; unclear D gene. V lost 1 base and J lost 0, with 6 bases in between. CDR1 KGHSH and CDR2 LQKENI come from the germline V gene. The CDR3 is 15 residues long. The chain's CDR3 is CASSPQGPTNEKLFF. The DNA for the CDR3 is TGTGCCAGCTCACCACAGGGCCCAACTAATGAAAAACTGTTTTTT.

V and J are TRBV5-4 and TRBJ1-2; 7 bases are a match to TRBD1. V shed 2 bases, J shed 3 bases, and the junction held 1 base outside the gene matches. The germline gives CDR1 SGHNT, CDR2 YYREEE (reference sequence). The CDR3 has 13 residues. The CDR3 protein is CASSFDRDYGYTF. The CDR3 nucleotides are TGTGCCAGCAGCTTCGACAGGGACTATGGCTACACCTTC.

V usage is TRBV18 and J usage is TRBJ1-1; D is perhaps TRBD1 (5 bases). The CDR3 consists of 14 residues. Germline V gene data show CDR1 as KGHSH and CDR2 as LQKENI. V lost 6 bases and J 8 bases, leaving 19 bases between the germline ends. Written as DNA, the CDR3 is TGTGCCAGCTCGTCTGGGACCGGCCCATTGGAAGCTTTCTTT. The encoded protein is CASSSGTGPLEAFF.

This clonotype was observed a handful of times. The gene calls are TRBV29-1 and TRBJ1-1; D remains unclear. CDR3 size: 12 residues. In germline, CDR1 is SQVTM, CDR2 ANQGSEA. V lost 6 bases, J lost 0 bases, and 8 bases lay in between. CDR3 loop: CSVEAVNTEAFF. DNA for the CDR3: TGCAGCGTCGAGGCGGTGAACACTGAAGCTTTCTTT.